These 28 T cell receptor beta chains were all obtained from the same sample, sequenced in a study of early T cells in non-severe SARS-CoV-2 infection. TCRdb processed the 5' RACE reads anew with MiXCR; each CDR3 protein has one entry. The sample includes 87,000 or so distinct CDR3 sequences, more than 9% of them seen just once. The sequencing input was whole blood. These receptors came from an adult who was a healthcare worker with PCR-confirmed SARS-CoV-2 infection or an uninfected control (not recorded which).

The chain couples TRBV5-6 to TRBJ2-4; a weak D match, TRBD1 (6 bases). V gave up 0 bases and J gave up 10 bases, with 26 bases separating them. Per the germline V gene, CDR1 is SGHDT and CDR2 is YYEEEE. The CDR3 is made up of 18 amino acids. The CDR3, as DNA: TGTGCCAGCAGCTTGGCGGCGACAGGCCCAGTAAAGAAGGGGATTCAGTACTTC. This codes for CASSLAATGPVKKGIQYF.

The CDR3 sequence: CASSQDTAFNSPLHF. The CDR3 DNA reads TGCGCCAGCAGCCAAGACACAGCGTTTAATTCACCCCTCCACTTT. The V gene is TRBV4-3, the J gene TRBJ1-6; no firm D call. The length of the CDR3 is 15 residues. Germline assignment: CDR1 LGHNA and CDR2 YSLEER. Trimming removed 0 bases from V and 6 bases from J, with 9 bases in between.

The V call is TRBV29-1, the J call TRBJ2-5; D ambiguous. Trimming pared 4 bases from V and 4 bases from J, leaving 10 bases between. From germline, CDR1 is SQVTM and CDR2 ANQGSEA. This CDR3 region has 12 residues. The CDR3 reads CSVGLSSETQYF. CDR3 bases: TGCAGCGTTGGATTGTCTTCAGAGACCCAGTACTTC.

The chain combines TRBV24-1 with TRBJ2-7, with D perhaps matching TRBD2 (5 bases). The CDR3 consists of 12 residues. Per germline, CDR1 KGHDR and CDR2 SFDVKD. Deletions cut 1 base from V and 6 bases from J, with 6 bases between. CDR3 sequence: CATSDFRGEQYF. The CDR3 DNA sequence: TGTGCCACCAGTGATTTTCGGGGCGAGCAGTACTTC.

This clonotype was detected ten times or more. The rearrangement uses TRBV5-1 and TRBJ2-6; D ambiguous. The germline V gene encodes CDR1 SGHRS and CDR2 YFSETQ. The CDR3 loop spans 13 amino acids. V was shortened by 0 bases and J by 8 bases, with 6 bases between the two germline ends. DNA of the CDR3: TGCGCCAGCAGCTTGGCGGACCCCAACGTCCTGACTTTC. This codes for CASSLADPNVLTF.

In its sample, this clonotype was seen a few times. As DNA, the CDR3 is TGCGCCAGCAGCCAAGATGTCGCGGACAGGGGCTACGAGCAGTACTTC. It translates to CASSQDVADRGYEQYF. This rearrangement joins TRBV4-3 to TRBJ2-7, with 9 positions matching TRBD1. Trimming took 0 bases from V and 3 from J; bases not matched to a gene: 6. The CDR3 loop spans 16 amino acids. Looked up from germline, CDR1 is LGHNA and CDR2 is YSLEER.

Only a few counts were recorded for this clonotype. CDR3 loop: CSVRTSSYEQYF. The DNA of the CDR3 is TGCAGCGTTAGGACTAGCTCCTACGAGCAGTACTTC. The rearrangement links TRBV29-1 to TRBJ2-7, with TRBD2 matching over 7 bases. The germline CDR1 and CDR2 sequences are SQVTM and ANQGSEA. The CDR3 is 12 residues long. Trimming cost V 5 bases and J 0 bases; bases outside gene matches: 1.

This clonotype was recorded a few times. The chain recombines TRBV29-1 with TRBJ2-3; D could derive from TRBD1 or TRBD2 (5 bases each). CDR3 length: 17 amino acids. Trimming took 6 bases from V and 2 from J, leaving 24 bases between them. Germline assignment: CDR1 SQVTM and CDR2 ANQGSEA. The CDR3 protein is CSVTGRPTTGPTDTQYF. CDR3 in DNA: TGCAGCGTGACGGGACGGCCAACCACGGGACCCACAGATACGCAGTATTTT.

V and J are TRBV12-3 or TRBV12-4 and TRBJ2-1; D is unclear. The CDR3 is 12 amino acids. V lost 3 bases, J lost 9 bases, and 9 bases lay in between. The CDR3 nucleotides read TGTGCCAGCAGTTTTGGCCCTCGTGAGCAGTTCTTC. Amino acids: CASSFGPREQFF.

This clonotype was observed a few times. CDR3: CASSPGQGLNTEAFF. The CDR3 bases are TGTGCCAGCTCACCCGGACAGGGACTGAACACTGAAGCTTTCTTT. This chain joins TRBV18 and TRBJ1-1; 8 bases align to TRBD1. Per germline, CDR1 KGHSH and CDR2 LQKENI. With 3 bases clipped from V and 0 bases from J, the junction kept 3 bases outside the gene matches. There are 15 residues in the CDR3.

V gene TRBV9 combines with J gene TRBJ1-5; no reliable D call. Trimming cost V 0 bases and J 5 bases, with 9 bases left between them. This CDR3 is 14 amino acids long. From germline, CDR1 is SGDLS and CDR2 YYNGEE. This CDR3 is CASSVGPTYQPQHF. The CDR3 coding sequence is TGTGCCAGCAGCGTAGGACCAACTTATCAGCCCCAGCATTTT.

This clonotype is medium-sized (0.01 to 0.1%) within its sample. This rearrangement joins TRBV27 to TRBJ2-1; D tentatively fits TRBD1 or TRBD2 (6 bases each). V shed 4 bases and J shed 5 bases, with 15 bases lying between them. This CDR3 has 15 residues. Germline CDR1 reads MNHEY; CDR2 reads SMNVEV (reference sequence). Written as DNA, the CDR3 is TGTGCCAGCAGTTGGGGGGCTAGCGCTGACAATGAGCAGTTCTTC. Its protein product is CASSWGASADNEQFF.

The V and J genes are TRBV7-9 and TRBJ2-4; possible D gene TRBD2, 6 bases. Germline V gene lookup returns CDR1 SEHNR and CDR2 FQNEAQ (reference sequence). The V end was cut by 5 bases, the J end by 8 bases, with 13 bases between. The CDR3 consists of 13 residues. CDR3 DNA: TGTGCCAGCAGCCCCGGGGGTTCGCACATTCAGTACTTC. Its translation is CASSPGGSHIQYF.

This clonotype has more than one count but fewer than ten. V is TRBV30 and J is TRBJ1-3; no clear D. Between the trimmed V and J ends, which lost 7 bases and 0 bases, there was a span of 16 bases. The CDR3 spans 15 residues. In germline, CDR1 is GTSNPN, CDR2 SVGIG (reference sequence). CDR3 DNA: TGTGCCTTAGTAGCTGGGTTCTTCTCTGGAAACACCATATATTTT. Amino acids: CALVAGFFSGNTIYF.

This clonotype has only a few counts. This chain joins TRBV5-4 and TRBJ2-3, with 10 bases fitting TRBD1. This CDR3 is 14 amino acids long. Germline V gene sequence: CDR1 SGHNT, CDR2 YYREEE (reference sequence). V lost 4 bases to trimming and J lost 4 bases; unmatched junction nucleotides: 3. CDR3 loop: CASSPDRGPDTQYF. In DNA form, the CDR3 reads TGTGCCAGCAGCCCCGACAGGGGGCCAGATACGCAGTATTTT.

This clonotype was detected many times. This rearrangement joins TRBV25-1 to TRBJ1-3; a weak D match, TRBD1 (5 bases). The V gene's germline CDR1 is MGHDK and CDR2 SYGVNS. CDR3 length equals 14 residues. The V end lost 7 bases, the J end lost 1 base, and 11 bases lay between the germline ends. For the CDR3, the DNA is TGTGCCAGCACCGGGGGGACGTCTGGAAACACCATATATTTT. Its protein is CASTGGTSGNTIYF.

This clonotype was seen a few times. The chain employs TRBV24-1 and TRBJ2-1; TRBD1 or TRBD2 may be the D gene (5 bases each). Germline V gene sequence: CDR1 KGHDR, CDR2 SFDVKD. This CDR3 has 16 residues. V was clipped by 2 bases and J by 8 bases, with 18 bases between them. CDR3 protein: CATSDSGEVRGDEQFF. CDR3 DNA: TGTGCCACCAGTGATTCCGGTGAGGTGAGGGGCGATGAGCAGTTCTTC.

This clonotype has a handful of counts. The V gene is TRBV5-1, the J gene TRBJ2-2; unclear D gene. V was pared by 1 base and J by 8 bases, with 12 bases between. The CDR3 runs 14 residues. Germline assignment: CDR1 SGHRS and CDR2 YFSETQ. The CDR3 DNA is TGCGCCAGCAGCTTGATACCCCTAACTGGGGAGCTGTTTTTT. Its protein is CASSLIPLTGELFF.

The rearrangement links TRBV5-4 to TRBJ2-5, with a weak D call TRBD1 (6 bases). Germline V gene data show CDR1 as SGHNT and CDR2 as YYREEE (reference sequence). This CDR3 region has 13 residues. The V gene lost 2 bases and the J gene lost 7 bases, with 12 bases spanning the gap. DNA for the CDR3: TGTGCCAGCAGCTTCCAGGGGACGGGGACCCAGTACTTC. Its protein product is CASSFQGTGTQYF. Filled out from reference TRBV5-4 and TRBJ2-5, the complete variable domain reads ETGVTQSPTHLIKTRGQQVTLRCSSQSGHNTVSWYQQALGQGPQFIFQYYREEENGRGNFPPRFSGLQFPNYSSELNVNALELDDSALYLCASSFQGTGTQYFGPGTRLLVL.

This clonotype was observed a handful of times. The chain couples TRBV2 to TRBJ2-1; D remains unclear. Germline values: CDR1 SNHLY, CDR2 FYNNEI. V gave up 4 bases and J gave up 10 bases, with 8 bases separating them. This CDR3 contains 11 residues. The CDR3 DNA is TGTGCCAGCAGTGCTCCCTTCGAGCAGTTCTTC. Amino acids: CASSAPFEQFF.

A few counts support this clonotype. The V gene is TRBV9, the J gene TRBJ2-2; 9 bases are shared with TRBD2. This CDR3 is built from 16 residues. Trimming took 0 bases from V and 6 from J; bases not matched to a gene: 6. The germline V gene encodes CDR1 SGDLS and CDR2 YYNGEE. The CDR3 is CASSVGLAGVSGELFF. CDR3 in DNA: TGTGCCAGCAGCGTAGGGTTAGCGGGAGTTTCCGGGGAGCTGTTTTTT.

V usage is TRBV6-5 and J usage is TRBJ2-5, with D possibly matching TRBD2 (5 bases). V was shortened by 6 bases and J by 5 bases, with 25 bases between the two germline ends. Germline CDR1 is MNHEY and CDR2 is SVGAGI. The CDR3 is made up of 17 amino acids. The CDR3 sequence is CASSKPPGEQWPETQYF. As DNA, the CDR3 is TGTGCCAGCAGCAAACCCCCCGGGGAGCAATGGCCGGAGACCCAGTACTTC.

J is TRBJ2-4 and V is TRBV7-8, with D possibly being TRBD1 or TRBD2 (5 bases each). Trimming took off 1 base at V and 6 bases at J, with 10 bases between the two ends. Germline assignment: CDR1 SGHVS and CDR2 FQNEAQ. The CDR3 contains 14 residues. Here the CDR3 DNA reads TGTGCCAGCAGCTTAGATGGGACCCTAAACATTCAGTACTTC. It translates to CASSLDGTLNIQYF.

Written as DNA, the CDR3 is TGCAGCGTTGGGGCTCCAGGTGGCTACACCTTC. Protein product: CSVGAPGGYTF. The genes are TRBV29-1 and TRBJ1-2, with unresolved D. V was cut by 4 bases and J by 7 bases, with 10 bases left in between. The CDR3 contains 11 residues. In germline, CDR1 is SQVTM, CDR2 ANQGSEA.

This clonotype was counted only a few times. The rearrangement links TRBV5-1 to TRBJ2-5; 15 nucleotides agree with TRBD2. Germline CDR1 and CDR2: SGHRS and YFSETQ. V lost 4 bases, J lost 4 bases, and 5 bases stayed unmatched. The CDR3 loop spans 16 amino acids. The CDR3 coding sequence is TGCGCCAGCAGCGGGACTAGCGGGAGGCTGCCAGAGACCCAGTACTTC. It yields the protein CASSGTSGRLPETQYF.

This clonotype was observed a few times. A read error may account for a junction end that differs from germline. V is TRBV20-1 and J is TRBJ2-7; possibly TRBD2 for D (5 bases). The CDR3 consists of 13 residues. Germline-derived CDR1 and CDR2 are DFQATT and SNEGSKA (reference sequence). CDR3 nucleotides: TGCAGTGCGAGAGGGTATACCTCCTACGAGCAGTACTTC. Its translation is CSARGYTSYEQYF.

This clonotype appeared a few times. The genes are TRBV3-1 and TRBJ2-3; D is possibly TRBD2 (5 bases). Germline assignment: CDR1 LGHDT and CDR2 YNNKEL (reference sequence). CDR3 size: 14 residues. Trimming stripped 6 bases from V and 6 bases from J, with 16 bases between. As DNA, the CDR3 is TGTGCCAGCAGTATCGGCCTAGCTGGGGATACGCAGTATTTT. It translates to CASSIGLAGDTQYF.

The chain couples TRBV4-2 to TRBJ2-7, with 7 positions matching TRBD1. Germline V lookup: CDR1 LGHNA, CDR2 YNFKEQ. V lost 8 bases, J lost 0 bases, and 4 bases stayed unmatched. The CDR3 is 13 amino acids. The CDR3 DNA sequence: TGTGCCAGCTCCCGGGACAGCTCCTACGAGCAGTACTTC. This gives the protein CASSRDSSYEQYF.